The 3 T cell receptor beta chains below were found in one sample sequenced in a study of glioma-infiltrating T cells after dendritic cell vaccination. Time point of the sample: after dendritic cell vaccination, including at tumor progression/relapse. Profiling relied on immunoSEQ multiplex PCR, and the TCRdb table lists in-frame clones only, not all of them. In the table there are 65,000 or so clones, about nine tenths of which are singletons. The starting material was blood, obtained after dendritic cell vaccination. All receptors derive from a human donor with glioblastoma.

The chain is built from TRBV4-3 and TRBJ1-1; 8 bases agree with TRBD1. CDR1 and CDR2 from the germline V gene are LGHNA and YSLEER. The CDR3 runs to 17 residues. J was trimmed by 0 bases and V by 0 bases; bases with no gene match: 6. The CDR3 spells CASSQDTGGPLNTEAFF. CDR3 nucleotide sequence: TGCGCCAGCAGCCAAGACACAGGGGGGCCACTGAACACTGAAGCTTTCTTT.

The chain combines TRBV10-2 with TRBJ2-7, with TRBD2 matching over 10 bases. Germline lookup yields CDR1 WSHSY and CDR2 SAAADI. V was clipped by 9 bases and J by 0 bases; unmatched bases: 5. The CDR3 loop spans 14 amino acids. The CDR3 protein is CASGLAVNSYEQYF. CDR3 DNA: TGCGCCAGTGGACTAGCGGTAAACTCCTACGAGCAGTACTTC.

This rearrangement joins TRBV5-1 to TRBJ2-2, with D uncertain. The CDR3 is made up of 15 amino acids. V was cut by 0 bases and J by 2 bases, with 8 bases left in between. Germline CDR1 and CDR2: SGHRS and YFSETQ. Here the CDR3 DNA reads TGCGCCAGCAGCTTGGAAGTCAGTAACACCGGGGAGCTGTTTTTT. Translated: CASSLEVSNTGELFF. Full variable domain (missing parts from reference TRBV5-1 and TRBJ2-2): KAGVTQTPRYLIKTRGQQVTLSCSPISGHRSVSWYQQTPGQGLQFLFEYFSETQRNKGNFPGRFSGRQFSNSRSEMNVSTLELGDSALYLCASSLEVSNTGELFFGEGSRLTVL.